This TCR beta chain was profiled in a study of T cells in Graves' hyperthyroidism and ophthalmopathy (dated by TCRdb to the late 2010s). For the study in its entirety: Peripheral blood samples were taken at initial diagnosis, before any treatment was given. The roughly 91 discovery patients were randomly divided into training and test sets at a 7:3 ratio. Following sampling, methimazole starting at 30 mg daily was given to hyperthyroidism patients, and high-dose intravenous methylprednisolone was given to ophthalmopathy patients. Thyroid tissue and blood T-cell repertoires from several Graves' hyperthyroidism patients were also compared in the study. TCR V-J signatures able to tell the groups apart were searched for in a discovery cohort of 100 patients, of whom under 45 had Graves' ophthalmopathy and under 65 had stable Graves' hyperthyroidism. According to the paper, TCR Vbeta CDR3 sequencing was carried out on some 140 peripheral blood samples, which came from some 41 ophthalmopathy, approximately 72 hyperthyroidism and roughly 17 progressor patients. Prospective prediction of ophthalmopathy was tested in an independent validation cohort consisting of fewer than 20 hyperthyroidism patients and more than 15 patients who later progressed to ophthalmopathy. The paper's findings and limits, for the study overall: No statistical method was used to set the sample size in advance, and investigators knew the group allocation. In validation, the model predicted progression to ophthalmopathy with roughly 66% sensitivity and over 72% specificity, a median of about 6.7 months before onset. In cross-validation, a model built on a 13 V-J signature told ophthalmopathy apart from stable hyperthyroidism with under 90% sensitivity and roughly 81% specificity, and in testing the same model reached 80%/75%. Most expanded thyroid clonotypes (frequency above 0.001) were also detected in blood, suggesting blood repertoires may reflect thyroid immune responses.

Graves' hyperthyroidism was defined as stable when no progression to ophthalmopathy occurred over 18 months of follow-up. Hyperthyroidism patients were newly diagnosed, had a disease duration of under 2 months, and were aged 18 to 65 years. Patients with uncontrolled infections, other autoimmune diseases, pregnancy or lactation were excluded. Diagnoses were established on the basis of clinical symptoms, serum thyroxine and TRAb, thyroid ultrasound, and orbital computed tomography. PBMCs were isolated from more than 8 ml of fresh peripheral blood by Ficoll-Paque density gradient centrifugation. Total RNA was extracted with Trizol reagent, and quality was checked on an Agilent 2100 Bioanalyzer. The TCR beta CDR3 regions were amplified from RNA transcripts. A first-round RT-PCR of the TCR CDR3 used the HTBI primer set with the Qiagen OneStep RT-PCR kit. The libraries were constructed in a second round of multiplex PCR and then size-selected and purified. Paired-end sequencing of the libraries was performed with 100 bp reads on an Illumina HiSeq2000. The authors' pipeline ran thus. SOAPnuke was used to process the raw data, throwing out any read that contained adapters or uncalled bases, had a mean Phred below 15, or lacked an exact constant-primer or identifier match. High-quality paired reads were merged with COPE v1.2.5, and unique nucleotide sequences were defined as clonotypes. Clonotypes were aligned to IMGT TRBV, TRBD and TRBJ reference segments using MiTCR v1.1. Only V-J combinations with frequency above 0.0001, covering about 99% of repertoires, were analysed. A TCS score was defined as the ratio between F50 (clonal expansion) and ExV (chaos), using BLOSUM62-based TCRdist between CDR3 peptides within each V-J. Welch's t-statistics and random forest reduced some 510 V-J features to 13, which were used in a naive Bayes classifier (R e1071). TCRdb redid the processing of the public reads, applying fastp at Q25 and MiXCR, and retained in-frame beta chains. When rows share a CDR3 protein, they turn into one entry using the most common DNA and genes. The V and J calls shown here were made by TCRdb, not taken from the authors' results. The table for this sample lists about 500,000 distinct CDR3 sequences; 16% of them were counted only once. The biggest ten clones account for about 18% of the sample.

About this clonotype: This clone's antigen is unknown. Per-nucleotide qualities are absent, and no much larger clonotype sits a single base away.

The sample consisted of blood. This clonotype was sampled from a woman aged 18-29 years with Graves' hyperthyroidism.

The DNA is TGTGCCAGCAGCCAGATCATCGGACTAGCGGGGGGGTCTGGGGCCAACGTCCTGACTTTC. Its translation is CASSQIIGLAGGSGANVLTF. The chain uses TRBV4-2 and TRBJ2-6, and TRBD2 matches 15 of the central bases. The germline V gene encodes CDR1 LGHNA and CDR2 YNFKEQ. The CDR3 runs 20 amino acids, cysteine and phenylalanine included. Only the CDR3 part of the read is kept: 60 bases, read in frame from the first base. Here V drops 3 bases and J drops 1 base, and the junction holds 7 bases not matched to any gene.